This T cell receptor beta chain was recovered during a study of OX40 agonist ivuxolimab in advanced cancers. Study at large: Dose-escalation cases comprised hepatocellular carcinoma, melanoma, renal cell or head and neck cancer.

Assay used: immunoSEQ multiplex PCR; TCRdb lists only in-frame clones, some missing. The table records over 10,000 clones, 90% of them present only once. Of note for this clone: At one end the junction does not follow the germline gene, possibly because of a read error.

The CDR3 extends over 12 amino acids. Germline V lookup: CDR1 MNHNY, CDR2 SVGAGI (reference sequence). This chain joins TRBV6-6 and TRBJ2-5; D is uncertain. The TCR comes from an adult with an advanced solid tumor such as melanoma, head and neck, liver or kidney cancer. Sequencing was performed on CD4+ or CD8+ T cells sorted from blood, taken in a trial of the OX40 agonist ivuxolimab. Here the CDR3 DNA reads TGTGCCACCAGTCAGGCGATAGAGACCCAGTACTTC. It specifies CATSQAIETQYF.